A selection of T cell receptor beta chains follows, all from one sample in a study of blood T cell repertoires in COVID-19. The repertoire was sequenced with immunoSEQ multiplex PCR; TCRdb's copy has only in-frame clones and lacks some. In the table there are about 190,000 clones, around nine tenths of which are singletons. Specimen: peripheral blood. Every receptor here comes from a middle-aged woman who had recovered from COVID-19. Each CDR3 is given with its conserved first and last residue. Fields, in order: CDR3 DNA, CDR3 protein, clone size, J gene, D gene, V gene. D genes are given only for firm matches. Clone size is shown for a subset of rows, as once, few, many or a class of expanded clone.

DNA: TGTGCCAGCAGCCAGTTGTCCTACGAGCAGTACTTC
CDR3: CASSQLSYEQYF
size: NA
J: TRBJ2-7
D: NA
V: TRBV7-9

DNA: TGTGCCAGCGCCATCCTAAATAGACAGCCGAACACTGAAGCTTTCTTT
CDR3: CASAILNRQPNTEAFF
size: NA
J: TRBJ1-1
D: NA
V: TRBV7-8

DNA: TGTGCCAGTAGGGCGACAGGGTTGGGCCAAGAGACCCAGTACTTC
CDR3: CASRATGLGQETQYF
size: NA
J: TRBJ2-5
D: TRBD1
V: TRBV19

DNA: TGCAGCGTTGAACAGGGGGCGGATACGCAGTATTTT
CDR3: CSVEQGADTQYF
size: NA
J: TRBJ2-3
D: TRBD1
V: TRBV29-1

DNA: TGTGCCAGCAGCTACAACACCGGGACAGGGCAAGATACGCAGTATTTT
CDR3: CASSYNTGTGQDTQYF
size: NA
J: TRBJ2-3
D: TRBD1
V: TRBV11-2

DNA: TGTGCCAGTAGTCCTGCGGCTAGCGGGAGTCGGGCCTACGAGCAGTACTTC
CDR3: CASSPAASGSRAYEQYF
size: NA
J: TRBJ2-7
D: TRBD2
V: TRBV19

DNA: TGTGCCAGCAGCTCCCCTGATCTAGGGCAGTTCTTC
CDR3: CASSSPDLGQFF
size: once
J: TRBJ2-1
D: NA
V: TRBV12-3/TRBV12-4

DNA: TGTGCCAGCAGCTTAGCCGAAGGCGGTAACTATGGCTACACCTTC
CDR3: CASSLAEGGNYGYTF
size: NA
J: TRBJ1-2
D: NA
V: TRBV7-9

DNA: TGTGCCAGCAGTAGACAGGGGGCGAGAAGCAATGAGCAGTTCTTC
CDR3: CASSRQGARSNEQFF
size: NA
J: TRBJ2-1
D: TRBD1
V: TRBV27

DNA: TGTGCCAGCAGCCCGATACGGGCGGGAGAAATACTGTTTTTT
CDR3: CASSPIRAGEILFF
size: NA
J: TRBJ1-4
D: NA
V: TRBV5-5

DNA: TGTGCCAGCAGTACGACAGGGGGGGACACTGAAGCTTTCTTT
CDR3: CASSTTGGDTEAFF
size: few
J: TRBJ1-1
D: TRBD1
V: TRBV2

DNA: TGTGCCAGCAGTCCCCGAGGTAACACAGATACGCAGTATTTT
CDR3: CASSPRGNTDTQYF
size: NA
J: TRBJ2-3
D: NA
V: TRBV6-5

DNA: TGTGCCATCAAACCGGGACAGGATAGCACAGATACGCAGTATTTT
CDR3: CAIKPGQDSTDTQYF
size: NA
J: TRBJ2-3
D: TRBD1
V: TRBV10-3